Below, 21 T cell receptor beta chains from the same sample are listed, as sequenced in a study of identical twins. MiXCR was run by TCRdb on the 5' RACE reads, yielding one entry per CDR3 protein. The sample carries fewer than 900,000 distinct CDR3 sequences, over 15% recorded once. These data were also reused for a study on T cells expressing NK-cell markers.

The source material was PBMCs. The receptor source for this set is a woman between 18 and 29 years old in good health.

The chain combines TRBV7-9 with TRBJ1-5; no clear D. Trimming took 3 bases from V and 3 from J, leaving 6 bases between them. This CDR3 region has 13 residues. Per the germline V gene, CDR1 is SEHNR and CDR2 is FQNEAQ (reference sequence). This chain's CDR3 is CASSFEYNQPQHF. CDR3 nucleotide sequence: TGTGCCAGCAGCTTTGAGTACAATCAGCCCCAGCATTTT. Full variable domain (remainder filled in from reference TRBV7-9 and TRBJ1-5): DTGVSQNPRHKITKRGQNVTFRCDPISEHNRLYWYRQTLGQGPEFLTYFQNEAQLEKSRLLSDRFSAERPKGSFSTLEIQRTEQGDSAMYLCASSFEYNQPQHFGDGTRLSIL.

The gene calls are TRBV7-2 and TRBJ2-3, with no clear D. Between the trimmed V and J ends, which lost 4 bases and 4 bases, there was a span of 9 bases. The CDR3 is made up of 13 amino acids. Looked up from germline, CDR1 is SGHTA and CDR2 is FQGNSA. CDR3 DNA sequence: TGTGCCAGCAGCTCAAGGCATGCAGATACGCAGTATTTT. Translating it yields CASSSRHADTQYF. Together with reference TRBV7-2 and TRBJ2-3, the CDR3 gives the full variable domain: GAGVSQSPSNKVTEKGKDVELRCDPISGHTALYWYRQSLGQGLEFLIYFQGNSAPDKSGLPSDRFSAERTGGSVSTLTIQRTQQEDSAVYLCASSSRHADTQYFGPGTRLTVL.

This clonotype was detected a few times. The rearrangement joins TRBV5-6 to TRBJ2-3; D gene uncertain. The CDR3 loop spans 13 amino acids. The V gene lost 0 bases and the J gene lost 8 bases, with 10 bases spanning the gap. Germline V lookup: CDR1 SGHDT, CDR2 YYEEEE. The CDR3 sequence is CASSLGLSATQYF. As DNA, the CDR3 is TGTGCCAGCAGCTTGGGCTTATCGGCTACGCAGTATTTT.

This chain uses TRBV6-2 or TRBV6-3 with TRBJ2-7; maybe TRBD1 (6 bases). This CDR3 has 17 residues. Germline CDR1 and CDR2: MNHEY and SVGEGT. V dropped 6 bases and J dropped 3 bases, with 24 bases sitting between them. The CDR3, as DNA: TGTGCCAGCAGGAAACTCGATCAGAGGACAGCACTCTACGAGCAGTACTTC. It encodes CASRKLDQRTALYEQYF.

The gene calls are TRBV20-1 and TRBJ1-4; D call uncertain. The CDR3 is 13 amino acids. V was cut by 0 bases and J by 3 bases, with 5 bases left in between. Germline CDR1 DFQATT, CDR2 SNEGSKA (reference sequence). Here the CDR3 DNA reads TGCAGTGCTAGAGAACCCTCTAATGAAAAACTGTTTTTT. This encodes CSAREPSNEKLFF.

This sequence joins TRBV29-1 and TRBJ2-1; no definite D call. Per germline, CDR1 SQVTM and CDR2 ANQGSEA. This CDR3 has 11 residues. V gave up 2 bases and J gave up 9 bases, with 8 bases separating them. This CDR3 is CSVELYGEQFF. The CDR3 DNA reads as TGCAGCGTTGAATTGTACGGTGAGCAGTTCTTC.

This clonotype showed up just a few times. The CDR3 region has the DNA TGTGCCAGCAGCTTGGCACGGGACAGCTTACCCAATGAGCAGTTCTTC. Its translation is CASSLARDSLPNEQFF. This sequence joins TRBV7-2 and TRBJ2-1, with 7 bases aligning to TRBD1. Germline loops: CDR1 SGHTA, CDR2 FQGNSA. The V and J ends lost 3 bases and 6 bases, in that order; junction bases with no gene match: 11. The CDR3 is made up of 16 amino acids.

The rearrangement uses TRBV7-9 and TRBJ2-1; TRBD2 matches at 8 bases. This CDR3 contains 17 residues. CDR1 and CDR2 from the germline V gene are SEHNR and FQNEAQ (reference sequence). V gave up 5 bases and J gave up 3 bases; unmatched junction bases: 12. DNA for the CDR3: TGTGCCAGCAGCCCCCACCGTGAGAGCGGGAGCTACAATGAGCAGTTCTTC. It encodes CASSPHRESGSYNEQFF.

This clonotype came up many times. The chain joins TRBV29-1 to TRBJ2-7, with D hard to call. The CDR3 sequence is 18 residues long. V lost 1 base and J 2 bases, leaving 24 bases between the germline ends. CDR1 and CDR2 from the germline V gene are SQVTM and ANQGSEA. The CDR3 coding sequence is TGCAGCGTTGAAGTCCCAGGCAGTACCCCACTTGAACCCTACGAGCAGTACTTC. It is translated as CSVEVPGSTPLEPYEQYF.

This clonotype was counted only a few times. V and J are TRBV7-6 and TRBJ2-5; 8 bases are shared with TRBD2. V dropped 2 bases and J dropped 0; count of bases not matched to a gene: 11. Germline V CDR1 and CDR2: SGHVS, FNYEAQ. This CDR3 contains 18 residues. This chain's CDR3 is CASSLSPIPAGDQETQYF. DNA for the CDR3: TGTGCCAGCAGCTTATCCCCAATCCCAGCGGGAGACCAAGAGACCCAGTACTTC.

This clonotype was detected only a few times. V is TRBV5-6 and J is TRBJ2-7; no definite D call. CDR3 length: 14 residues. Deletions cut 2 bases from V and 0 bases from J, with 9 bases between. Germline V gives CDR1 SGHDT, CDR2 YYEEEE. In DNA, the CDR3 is TGTGCCAGCAGCTTCGGCACCGTCTCCTACGAGCAGTACTTC. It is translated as CASSFGTVSYEQYF.

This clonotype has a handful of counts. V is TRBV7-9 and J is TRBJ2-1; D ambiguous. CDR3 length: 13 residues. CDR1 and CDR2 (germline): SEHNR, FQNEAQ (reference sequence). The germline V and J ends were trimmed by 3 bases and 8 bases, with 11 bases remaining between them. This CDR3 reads CASSFLPNHEQFF. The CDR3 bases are TGTGCCAGCAGCTTCCTACCGAACCATGAGCAGTTCTTC.

The CDR3 bases are TGTGCCAGCAGTTTTATACTAGTGAACACCGGGGAGCTGTTTTTT. Amino acid sequence: CASSFILVNTGELFF. The chain employs TRBV12-3 or TRBV12-4 and TRBJ2-2; D is perhaps TRBD2 (5 bases). V lost 3 bases, J lost 1 base, and 9 bases lay in between. CDR3 length: 15 amino acids.

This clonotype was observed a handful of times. The CDR3 nucleotides read TGTGCCAGCAGCCCCTTCGCATGGCCCCAGTACTTC. This codes for CASSPFAWPQYF. J is TRBJ2-5 and V is TRBV14; D gene uncertain. Trimming took 4 bases from V and 9 from J, leaving 12 bases between them. The length of the CDR3 is 12 residues. Looked up from germline, CDR1 is SGHDN and CDR2 is FVKESK.

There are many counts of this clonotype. The CDR3 here is CASSLAGQILGGEAFF. The CDR3 DNA follows: TGCGCCAGCAGCTTGGCGGGACAGATCCTAGGTGGTGAAGCTTTCTTT. The gene calls are TRBV5-1 and TRBJ1-1; 7 bases map to TRBD1. This CDR3 contains 16 residues. The ends lost 0 bases at V and 7 bases at J; junction bases unmatched: 12. Germline V gene sequence: CDR1 SGHRS, CDR2 YFSETQ.

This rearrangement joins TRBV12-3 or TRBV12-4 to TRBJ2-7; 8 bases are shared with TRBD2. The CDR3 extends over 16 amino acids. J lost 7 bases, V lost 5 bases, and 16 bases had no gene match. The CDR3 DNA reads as TGTGCCAGCAGTGGCCGACTAGCGAGAGAGCTAGGGGAGCAGTACTTC. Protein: CASSGRLARELGEQYF.

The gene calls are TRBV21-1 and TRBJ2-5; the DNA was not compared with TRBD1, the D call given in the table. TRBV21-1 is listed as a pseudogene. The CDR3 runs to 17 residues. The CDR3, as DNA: TGTGCCAGCAGCAAAGTGGGGGTCGGGGGAAGCGAAGAGACCCAGTACTTC. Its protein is CASSKVGVGGSEETQYF.

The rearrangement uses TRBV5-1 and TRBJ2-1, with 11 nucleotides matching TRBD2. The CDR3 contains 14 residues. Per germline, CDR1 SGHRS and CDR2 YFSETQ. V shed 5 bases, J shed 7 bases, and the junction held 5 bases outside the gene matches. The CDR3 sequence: CASRLAGAGNEQFF. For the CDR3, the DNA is TGCGCCAGCAGACTAGCGGGAGCGGGGAATGAGCAGTTCTTC.

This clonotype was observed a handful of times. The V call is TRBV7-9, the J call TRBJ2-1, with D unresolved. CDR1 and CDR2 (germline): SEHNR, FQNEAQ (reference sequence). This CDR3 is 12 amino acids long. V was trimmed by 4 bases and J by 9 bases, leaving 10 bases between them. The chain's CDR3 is CASSYLGTEQFF. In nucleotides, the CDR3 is TGTGCCAGCAGCTATCTAGGTACTGAGCAGTTCTTC. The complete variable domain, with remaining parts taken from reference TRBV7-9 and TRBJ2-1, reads DTGVSQNPRHKITKRGQNVTFRCDPISEHNRLYWYRQTLGQGPEFLTYFQNEAQLEKSRLLSDRFSAERPKGSFSTLEIQRTEQGDSAMYLCASSYLGTEQFFGPGTRLTVL.

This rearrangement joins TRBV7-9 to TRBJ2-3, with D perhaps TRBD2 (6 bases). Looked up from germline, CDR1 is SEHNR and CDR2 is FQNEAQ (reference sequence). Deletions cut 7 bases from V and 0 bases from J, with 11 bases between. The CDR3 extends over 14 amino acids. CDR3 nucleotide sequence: TGTGCCAGCACCCCGGGGGAAAGCACAGATACGCAGTATTTT. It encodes CASTPGESTDTQYF.

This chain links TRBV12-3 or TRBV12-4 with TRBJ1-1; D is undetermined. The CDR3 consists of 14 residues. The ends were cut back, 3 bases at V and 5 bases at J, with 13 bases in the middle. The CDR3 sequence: CASSLRHQGTEAFF. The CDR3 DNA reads TGTGCCAGCAGTTTGAGGCACCAAGGGACTGAAGCTTTCTTT.